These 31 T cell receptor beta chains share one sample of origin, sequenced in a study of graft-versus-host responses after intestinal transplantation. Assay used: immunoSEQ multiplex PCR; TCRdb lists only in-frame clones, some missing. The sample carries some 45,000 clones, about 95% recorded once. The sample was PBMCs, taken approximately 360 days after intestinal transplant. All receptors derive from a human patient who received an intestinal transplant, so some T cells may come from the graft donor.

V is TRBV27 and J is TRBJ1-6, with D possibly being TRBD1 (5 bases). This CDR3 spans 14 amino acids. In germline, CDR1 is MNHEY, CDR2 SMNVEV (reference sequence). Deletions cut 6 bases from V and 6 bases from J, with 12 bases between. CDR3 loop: CASSPTVFNSPLHF. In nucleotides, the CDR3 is TGTGCCAGCAGCCCGACAGTCTTTAATTCACCCCTCCACTTT.

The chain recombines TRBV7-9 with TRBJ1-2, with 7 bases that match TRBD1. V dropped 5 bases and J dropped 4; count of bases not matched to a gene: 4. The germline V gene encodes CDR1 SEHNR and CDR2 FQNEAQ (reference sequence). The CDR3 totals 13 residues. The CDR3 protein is CASSQGQFYGYTF. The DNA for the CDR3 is TGTGCCAGCAGCCAGGGACAGTTCTATGGCTACACCTTC.

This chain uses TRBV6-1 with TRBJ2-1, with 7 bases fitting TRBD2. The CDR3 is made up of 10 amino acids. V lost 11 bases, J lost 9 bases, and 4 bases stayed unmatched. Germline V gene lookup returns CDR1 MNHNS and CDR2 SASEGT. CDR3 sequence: CAVGLGEQFF. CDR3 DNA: TGTGCCGTTGGACTAGGTGAGCAGTTCTTC.

The CDR3 coding sequence is TGTGCCAGCTCACCACAGGGGTCCTACGAGCAGTACTTC. It yields the protein CASSPQGSYEQYF. The rearrangement uses TRBV18 and TRBJ2-7; D perhaps matches TRBD1 (5 bases). Germline assignment: CDR1 KGHSH and CDR2 LQKENI. V dropped 1 base and J dropped 1 base, with 5 bases sitting between them. This CDR3 region has 13 residues.

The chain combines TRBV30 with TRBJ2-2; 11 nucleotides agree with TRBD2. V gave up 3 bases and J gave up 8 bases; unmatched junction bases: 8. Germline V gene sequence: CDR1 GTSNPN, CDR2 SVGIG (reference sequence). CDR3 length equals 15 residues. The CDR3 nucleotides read TGTGCCTGGAGCTCTAGACTAGCGGGATATGGGGAGCTGTTTTTT. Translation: CAWSSRLAGYGELFF.

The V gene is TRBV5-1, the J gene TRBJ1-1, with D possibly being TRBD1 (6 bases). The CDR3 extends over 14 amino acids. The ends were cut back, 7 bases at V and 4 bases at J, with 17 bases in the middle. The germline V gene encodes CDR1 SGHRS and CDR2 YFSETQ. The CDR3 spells CASSPQGPSTEAFF. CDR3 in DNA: TGCGCCAGCTCGCCCCAGGGGCCCAGCACTGAAGCTTTCTTT.

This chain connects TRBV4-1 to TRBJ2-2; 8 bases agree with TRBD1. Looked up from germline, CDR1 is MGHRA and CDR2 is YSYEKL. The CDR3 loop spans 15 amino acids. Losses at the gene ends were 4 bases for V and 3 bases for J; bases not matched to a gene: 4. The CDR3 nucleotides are TGCGCCAGCAGCCCTCAGACAGGGGACACCGGGGAGCTGTTTTTT. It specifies CASSPQTGDTGELFF.

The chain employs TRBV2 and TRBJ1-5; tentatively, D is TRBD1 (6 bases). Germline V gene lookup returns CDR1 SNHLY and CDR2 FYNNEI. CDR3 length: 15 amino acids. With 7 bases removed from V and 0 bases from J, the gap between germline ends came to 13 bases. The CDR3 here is CASKKGTLSNQPQHF. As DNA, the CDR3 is TGTGCCAGCAAGAAAGGGACACTTAGCAATCAGCCCCAGCATTTT.

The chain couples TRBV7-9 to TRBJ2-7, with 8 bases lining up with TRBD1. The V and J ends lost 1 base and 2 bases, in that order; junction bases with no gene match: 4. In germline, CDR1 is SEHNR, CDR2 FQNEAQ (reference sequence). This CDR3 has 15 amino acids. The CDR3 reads CASSLVGQGPYEQYF. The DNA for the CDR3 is TGTGCCAGCAGCTTAGTCGGACAGGGTCCCTACGAGCAGTACTTC.

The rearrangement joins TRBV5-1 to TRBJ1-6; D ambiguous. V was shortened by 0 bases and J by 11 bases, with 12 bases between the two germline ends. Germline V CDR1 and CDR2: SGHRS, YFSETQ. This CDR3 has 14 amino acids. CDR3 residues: CASSLGTEGPPLHF. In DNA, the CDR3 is TGCGCCAGCAGCTTGGGGACGGAGGGTCCACCCCTCCACTTT.

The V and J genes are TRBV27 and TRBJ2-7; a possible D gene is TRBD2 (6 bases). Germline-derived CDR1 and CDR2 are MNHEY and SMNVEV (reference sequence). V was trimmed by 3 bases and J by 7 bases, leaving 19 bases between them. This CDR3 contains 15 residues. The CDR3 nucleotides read TGTGCCAGCAGTTTTATCAGTGGGGTTGGGGGGGAGCAGTACTTC. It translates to CASSFISGVGGEQYF.

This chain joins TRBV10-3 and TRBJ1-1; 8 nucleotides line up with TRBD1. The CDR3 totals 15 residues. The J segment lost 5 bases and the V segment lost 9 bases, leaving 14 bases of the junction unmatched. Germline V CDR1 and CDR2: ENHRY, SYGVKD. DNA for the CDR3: TGTGCCATTGCCCCACGACAGGGGCGACAGACTGAAGCTTTCTTT. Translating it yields CAIAPRQGRQTEAFF.

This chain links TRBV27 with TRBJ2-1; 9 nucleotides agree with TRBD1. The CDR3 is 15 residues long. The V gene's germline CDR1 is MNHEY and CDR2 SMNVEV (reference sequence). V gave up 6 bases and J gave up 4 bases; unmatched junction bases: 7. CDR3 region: CASSRPGQGYNEQFF. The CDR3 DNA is TGTGCCAGCAGCCGGCCGGGACAGGGTTACAATGAGCAGTTCTTC.

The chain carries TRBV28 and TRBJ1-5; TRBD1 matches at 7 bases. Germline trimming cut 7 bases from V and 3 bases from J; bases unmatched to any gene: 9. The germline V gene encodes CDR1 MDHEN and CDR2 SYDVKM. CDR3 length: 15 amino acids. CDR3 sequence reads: CASTLQGLNNQPQHF. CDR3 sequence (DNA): TGTGCCAGCACCCTACAGGGGTTGAACAATCAGCCCCAGCATTTT.

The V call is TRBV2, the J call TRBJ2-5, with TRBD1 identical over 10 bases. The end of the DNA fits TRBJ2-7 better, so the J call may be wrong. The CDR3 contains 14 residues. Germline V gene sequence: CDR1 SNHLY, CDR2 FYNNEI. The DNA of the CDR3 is TGTGCCAGCAGAAGGACAGGGGGCTCCTACGAGCAGTACTTC. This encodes CASRRTGGSYEQYF.

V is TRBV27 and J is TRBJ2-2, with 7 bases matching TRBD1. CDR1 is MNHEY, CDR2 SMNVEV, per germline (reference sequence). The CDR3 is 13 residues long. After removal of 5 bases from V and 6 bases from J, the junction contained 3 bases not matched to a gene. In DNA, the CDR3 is TGTGCCAGCAGTCCGACAGGGCCCGGGGAGCTGTTTTTT. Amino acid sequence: CASSPTGPGELFF.

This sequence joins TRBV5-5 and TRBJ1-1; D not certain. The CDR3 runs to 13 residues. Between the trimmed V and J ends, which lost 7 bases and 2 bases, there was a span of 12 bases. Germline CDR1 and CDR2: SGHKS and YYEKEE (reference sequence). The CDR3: CASGEIDNTEAFF. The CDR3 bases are TGTGCCAGCGGCGAGATAGACAACACTGAAGCTTTCTTT.

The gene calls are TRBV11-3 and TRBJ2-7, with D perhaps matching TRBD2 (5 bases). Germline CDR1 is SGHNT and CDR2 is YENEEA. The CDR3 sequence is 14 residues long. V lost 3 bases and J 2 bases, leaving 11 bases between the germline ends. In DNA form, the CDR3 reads TGTGCCAGCAGCTTTAGTCGGGGAACCTACGAGCAGTACTTC. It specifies CASSFSRGTYEQYF.

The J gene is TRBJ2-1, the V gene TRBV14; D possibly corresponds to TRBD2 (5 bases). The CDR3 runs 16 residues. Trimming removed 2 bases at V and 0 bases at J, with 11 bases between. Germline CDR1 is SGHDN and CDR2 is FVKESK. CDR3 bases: TGTGCCAGCAGCCAACTTGGCGGGTTCTCCTACAATGAGCAGTTCTTC. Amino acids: CASSQLGGFSYNEQFF.

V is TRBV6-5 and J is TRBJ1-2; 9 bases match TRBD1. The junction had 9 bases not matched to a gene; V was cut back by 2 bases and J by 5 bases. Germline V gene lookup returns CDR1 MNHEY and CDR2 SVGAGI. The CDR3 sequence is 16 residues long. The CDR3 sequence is CASSYPSGQGFYGYTF. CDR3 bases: TGTGCCAGCAGTTACCCCTCGGGACAGGGTTTTTATGGCTACACCTTC.

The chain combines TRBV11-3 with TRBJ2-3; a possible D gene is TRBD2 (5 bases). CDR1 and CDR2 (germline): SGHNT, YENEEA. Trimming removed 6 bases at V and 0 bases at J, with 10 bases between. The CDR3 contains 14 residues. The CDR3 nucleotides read TGTGCCAGCAGTAGAGGCGGGAGCACAGATACGCAGTATTTT. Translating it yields CASSRGGSTDTQYF.

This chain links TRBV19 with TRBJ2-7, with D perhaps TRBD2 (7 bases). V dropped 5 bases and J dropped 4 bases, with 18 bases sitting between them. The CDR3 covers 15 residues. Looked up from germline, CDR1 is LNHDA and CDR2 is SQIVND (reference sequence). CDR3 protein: CASSSRGAGGYEQYF. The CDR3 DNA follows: TGTGCCAGTAGTTCCCGGGGGGCAGGCGGTTACGAGCAGTACTTC.

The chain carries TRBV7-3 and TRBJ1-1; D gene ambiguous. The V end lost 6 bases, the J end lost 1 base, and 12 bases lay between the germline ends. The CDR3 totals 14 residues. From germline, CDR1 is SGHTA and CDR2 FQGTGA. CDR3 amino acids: CASRSGSGNTEAFF. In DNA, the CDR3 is TGTGCCAGCAGGTCAGGAAGCGGGAACACTGAAGCTTTCTTT.

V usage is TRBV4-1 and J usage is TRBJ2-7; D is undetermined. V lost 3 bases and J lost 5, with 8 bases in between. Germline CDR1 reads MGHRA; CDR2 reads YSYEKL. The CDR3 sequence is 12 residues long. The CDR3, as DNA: TGCGCCAGCAGCCATCTGGAACACGAGCAGTACTTC. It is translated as CASSHLEHEQYF.

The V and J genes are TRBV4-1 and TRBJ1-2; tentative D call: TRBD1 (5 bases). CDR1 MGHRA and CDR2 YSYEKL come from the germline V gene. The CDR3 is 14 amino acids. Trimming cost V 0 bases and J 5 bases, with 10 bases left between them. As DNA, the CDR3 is TGCGCCAGCAGCCAAGACAGGGATCTTTATGGCTACACCTTC. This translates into CASSQDRDLYGYTF.

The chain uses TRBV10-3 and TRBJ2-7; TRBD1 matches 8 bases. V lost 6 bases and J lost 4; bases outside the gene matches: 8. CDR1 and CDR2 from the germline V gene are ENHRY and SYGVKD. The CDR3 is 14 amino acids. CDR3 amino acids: CAISYRGERYEQYF. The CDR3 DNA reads TGTGCCATCAGCTACAGGGGGGAAAGGTACGAGCAGTACTTC.

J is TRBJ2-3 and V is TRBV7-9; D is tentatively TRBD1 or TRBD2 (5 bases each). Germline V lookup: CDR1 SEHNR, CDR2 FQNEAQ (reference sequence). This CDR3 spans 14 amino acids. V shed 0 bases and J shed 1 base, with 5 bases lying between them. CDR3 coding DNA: TGTGCCAGCAGCTTAGCGGGGGGCACAGATACGCAGTATTTT. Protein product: CASSLAGGTDTQYF.

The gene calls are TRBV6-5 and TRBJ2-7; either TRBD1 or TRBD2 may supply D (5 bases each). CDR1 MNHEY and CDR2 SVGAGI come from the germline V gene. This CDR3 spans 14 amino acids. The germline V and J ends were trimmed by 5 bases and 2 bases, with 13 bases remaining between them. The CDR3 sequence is CASSEGTWAYEQYF. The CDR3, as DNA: TGTGCCAGCAGTGAAGGGACGTGGGCCTACGAGCAGTACTTC.

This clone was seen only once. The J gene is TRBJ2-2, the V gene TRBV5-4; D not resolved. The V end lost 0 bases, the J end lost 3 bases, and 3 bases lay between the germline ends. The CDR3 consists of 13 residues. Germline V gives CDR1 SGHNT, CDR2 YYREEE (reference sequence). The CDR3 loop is CASSLDYTGELFF. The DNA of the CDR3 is TGTGCCAGCAGCTTGGACTACACCGGGGAGCTGTTTTTT.

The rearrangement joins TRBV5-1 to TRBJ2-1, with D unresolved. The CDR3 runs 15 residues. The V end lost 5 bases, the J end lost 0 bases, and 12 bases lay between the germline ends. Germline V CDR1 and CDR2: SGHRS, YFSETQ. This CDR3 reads CASRVGPSSYNEQFF. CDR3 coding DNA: TGCGCCAGCAGGGTTGGCCCTAGCTCCTACAATGAGCAGTTCTTC.

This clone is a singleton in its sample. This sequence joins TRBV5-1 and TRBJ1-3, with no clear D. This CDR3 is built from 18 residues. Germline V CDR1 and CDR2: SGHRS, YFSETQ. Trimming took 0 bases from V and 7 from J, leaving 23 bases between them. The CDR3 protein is CASSLGPKPKAKGNTIYF. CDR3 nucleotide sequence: TGCGCCAGCAGCTTGGGCCCAAAGCCTAAAGCCAAAGGGAACACCATATATTTT.